The clone carrying this TCR beta chain was observed a handful of times. The target antigen is unknown. This record comes from a study of cytomegalovirus exposure and HLA in healthy donors. Both 60 Vbeta primers and 13 Jbeta primers went into the PCR. Method: immunoSEQ multiplex PCR; TCRdb's copy keeps in-frame clones and lacks some. There are over 100,000 clones in the sample; approximately 81% occur only once, and around 2.1% lies in the top ten. The study's findings and limits: The later analysis indicated that the majority of CMV-associated TCR beta chains appeared HLA-restricted. Being indistinguishable, some V segments were excluded, TRBV6-2 and TRBV6-3 among them.

There are 11 residues in the CDR3. V was cut by 8 bases and J by 8 bases, with 12 bases left in between. Germline V gene data show CDR1 as LNHDA and CDR2 as SQIVND (reference sequence). The clonotype was recovered from a woman aged 25 to 39 in good health and CMV-seronegative. The sample consisted of PBMCs. V and J are TRBV19 and TRBJ1-1; possible D gene TRBD1, 6 bases. The CDR3 DNA follows: TGTGCCAGTGTGGGGGGGCCAGAAGCTTTCTTT. Translating it yields CASVGGPEAFF.